The 29 T cell receptor beta chains in this list originate from one sample, sequenced in a study of regulatory T cells in long-lasting Graves disease. Time point described: persistent/refractory GD, antithyroid drugs over 5 years with positive TRAb. Construction of the TCR library relied on RNA isolated from PBMCs. TCR beta libraries were built with iRepertoire HTBI primers and Arm-PCR of CDR3 regions. TCRdb re-analysed the multiplex PCR reads in MiXCR, keeping a single row per CDR3 protein. The repertoire consists of about 430,000 distinct CDR3 sequences, with 21% occurring once and the leading ten covering more than 13%. Specimen: peripheral blood mononuclear cells (PBMCs), collected when the disease was refractory, from a patient treated with antithyroid drugs. The receptors originated from a female donor with Graves disease.

Note on this clonotype: This may be a read error: a much more frequent sequence differs by one nucleotide. This rearrangement joins TRBV20-1 to TRBJ2-5; TRBD1 matches at 8 bases. The CDR3 is 14 amino acids. With 3 bases clipped from V and 4 bases from J, the junction kept 7 bases outside the gene matches. Germline values: CDR1 DFQATT, CDR2 SNEGSKA (reference sequence). The CDR3 spells CSASSQGVRETQYF. CDR3 bases: TGCAGTGCTAGTTCACAGGGGGTACGAGAGACCCAGTACTTC.

This clonotype was observed at least ten times. CDR3 DNA sequence: TGTGCCAGCAGTTTAGGAGGGCTCACTGAAGCTTTCTTT. As protein: CASSLGGLTEAFF. The chain couples TRBV27 to TRBJ1-1; no clear D. V was trimmed by 2 bases and J by 4 bases, leaving 8 bases between them. Germline CDR1 is MNHEY and CDR2 is SMNVEV (reference sequence). This CDR3 is 13 amino acids long.

The chain uses TRBV5-1 and TRBJ2-1; D uncertain. Trimming pared 4 bases from V and 0 bases from J, leaving 17 bases between. The CDR3 has 17 amino acids. Germline CDR1 SGHRS, CDR2 YFSETQ. CDR3 amino acids: CASSLGSAVSSYNEQFF. The CDR3 coding sequence is TGCGCCAGCAGCCTGGGTAGTGCGGTGAGCTCCTACAATGAGCAGTTCTTC.

Many counts were recorded for this clonotype. This rearrangement joins TRBV7-9 to TRBJ2-2, with 9 bases aligning to TRBD1. Losses at the gene ends were 4 bases for V and 7 bases for J; bases not matched to a gene: 1. Germline V gene lookup returns CDR1 SEHNR and CDR2 FQNEAQ (reference sequence). This CDR3 has 13 residues. The CDR3 DNA reads TGTGCCAGCAGCTGGACAGGGGTCGGGGAGCTGTTTTTT. This translates into CASSWTGVGELFF.

The sample holds many counts of this clonotype. V gene TRBV6-1 combines with J gene TRBJ2-7, with D tentatively TRBD1 (6 bases). The CDR3 length is 13 residues. Germline lookup yields CDR1 MNHNS and CDR2 SASEGT. V was cut by 6 bases and J by 2 bases, with 11 bases left in between. The CDR3 spells CASRRQDTYEQYF. CDR3 sequence (DNA): TGTGCCAGCAGGCGACAGGATACCTACGAGCAGTACTTC.

The genes are TRBV20-1 and TRBJ2-7; TRBD2 aligns across 8 bases. Germline trimming cut 3 bases from V and 0 bases from J; bases unmatched to any gene: 7. Germline values: CDR1 DFQATT, CDR2 SNEGSKA (reference sequence). The CDR3 covers 15 residues. The DNA of the CDR3 is TGCAGTGCTAGGCCTAGCGGGTATAGCTCCTACGAGCAGTACTTC. It codes for CSARPSGYSSYEQYF.

This clonotype came up many times. The gene calls are TRBV11-1 and TRBJ1-2; unclear D gene. Germline V gives CDR1 SGHAT, CDR2 FQDESV (reference sequence). Trimming stripped 5 bases from V and 7 bases from J, with 14 bases between. CDR3 length equals 13 residues. For the CDR3, the DNA is TGTGCCAGCAGCCAGGACGGTGATTTTGGCTACACCTTC. Translation gives CASSQDGDFGYTF. Based on the CDR3 plus reference TRBV11-1 and TRBJ1-2, the full variable domain is EAEVAQSPRYKITEKSQAVAFWCDPISGHATLYWYRQILGQGPELLVQFQDESVVDDSQLPKDRFSAERLKGVDSTLKIQPAELGDSAMYLCASSQDGDFGYTFGSGTRLTVV.

This clonotype occurred many times. The chain links TRBV6-1 to TRBJ1-2; 9 nucleotides align to TRBD1. This CDR3 is built from 15 residues. Trimming at V came to 7 bases and at J to 7 bases, leaving 13 bases not matched to a gene. Per germline, CDR1 MNHNS and CDR2 SASEGT. In nucleotides, the CDR3 is TGTGCCAGCAAATGGGGGACAGGGAGTTTCGGTGGCTACACCTTC. This gives the protein CASKWGTGSFGGYTF.

Comment on this clonotype: This clone may be a read error of a much larger clone one base away. The chain joins TRBV20-1 to TRBJ2-2; D uncertain. This CDR3 comprises 15 residues. Germline V lookup: CDR1 DFQATT, CDR2 SNEGSKA (reference sequence). CDR3: CSVRIGDPNTGELFF. CDR3 sequence (DNA): TGCAGTGTTAGAATTGGAGACCCGAACACCGGGGAGCTGTTTTTT.

This clonotype was counted many times. The chain links TRBV27 to TRBJ2-2, with 16 bases fitting TRBD2. The CDR3 sequence is 20 residues long. J gave up 4 bases and V 0 bases, and 8 bases lay outside the gene matches. Germline CDR1 reads MNHEY; CDR2 reads SMNVEV (reference sequence). The CDR3 sequence: CASSLSLGLAGGPGTGELFF. The CDR3 DNA reads as TGTGCCAGCAGTTTATCCCTGGGACTAGCGGGAGGGCCGGGCACCGGGGAGCTGTTTTTT.

A few counts support this clonotype. This chain uses TRBV4-1 with TRBJ1-2, with a tentative D call TRBD1 (6 bases). CDR1 is MGHRA, CDR2 YSYEKL, per germline. With 6 bases removed from V and 7 bases from J, the gap between germline ends came to 15 bases. The CDR3 contains 13 residues. The CDR3 sequence: CASRPEGVVGYTF. As DNA, the CDR3 is TGCGCCAGCAGGCCTGAGGGGGTTGTTGGCTACACCTTC.

The table lists this clonotype with many counts. The rearrangement joins TRBV12-3 or TRBV12-4 to TRBJ2-5, with D perhaps TRBD2 (5 bases). V was cut by 5 bases and J by 2 bases, with 9 bases left in between. The CDR3 runs 13 residues. Written as DNA, the CDR3 is TGTGCCAGCAGTCAAGGAGGTCAAGAGACCCAGTACTTC. This translates into CASSQGGQETQYF.

The V and J genes are TRBV7-9 and TRBJ1-1; 11 positions agree with TRBD1. Germline V lookup: CDR1 SEHNR, CDR2 FQNEAQ (reference sequence). After removal of 5 bases from V and 3 bases from J, the junction contained 11 bases not matched to a gene. CDR3 length: 17 residues. CDR3 sequence (DNA): TGTGCCAGCAGCCACGGGACAGGGGGACGAAGGGACACTGAAGCTTTCTTT. This codes for CASSHGTGGRRDTEAFF.

This clonotype was picked up a small number of times. V usage is TRBV28 and J usage is TRBJ2-3; D ambiguous. The CDR3 sequence is 17 residues long. Trimming removed 5 bases from V and 3 bases from J, with 21 bases in between. The V gene's germline CDR1 is MDHEN and CDR2 SYDVKM. The CDR3 loop reads CASSKTGRGVETDTQYF. CDR3 nucleotide sequence: TGTGCCAGCAGTAAAACTGGGCGCGGCGTTGAAACAGATACGCAGTATTTT.

In this sample, this clonotype turned up a few times. The V and J genes are TRBV10-3 and TRBJ2-7; tentative D call: TRBD2 (6 bases). Trimming pared 4 bases from V and 7 bases from J, leaving 17 bases between. CDR1 is ENHRY and CDR2 is SYGVKD in the germline V gene. This CDR3 has 14 amino acids. For the CDR3, the DNA is TGTGCCATCAGTGTGGGCCCCGGGGGAAAGGAGCAGTACTTC. Translation: CAISVGPGGKEQYF.

This clonotype was seen repeatedly, ten times or more. This chain connects TRBV12-3 or TRBV12-4 to TRBJ1-5, with 9 bases fitting TRBD1. V lost 7 bases to trimming and J lost 4 bases; unmatched junction nucleotides: 5. The CDR3 covers 14 residues. CDR3 amino acids: CASTKTGGNQPQHF. CDR3 in DNA: TGTGCCAGCACCAAGACAGGGGGAAATCAGCCCCAGCATTTT.

This clonotype has at least ten counts. The chain employs TRBV2 and TRBJ2-5, with no clear D. V was pared by 7 bases and J by 4 bases, with 19 bases between. This CDR3 is built from 15 residues. The V gene's germline CDR1 is SNHLY and CDR2 FYNNEI. CDR3: CASTIQNSNGETQYF. CDR3 nucleotides: TGTGCCAGCACAATACAGAATTCCAATGGAGAGACCCAGTACTTC.

V usage is TRBV15 and J usage is TRBJ2-7; 8 positions match TRBD1. Looked up from germline, CDR1 is LNHNV and CDR2 is YYDKDF (reference sequence). The CDR3 is 14 amino acids. V gave up 4 bases and J gave up 5 bases; unmatched junction bases: 7. The CDR3 is CATSTTGGPHEQYF. As DNA, the CDR3 is TGTGCCACCAGCACCACAGGGGGGCCCCACGAGCAGTACTTC.

At least ten counts were recorded for this clonotype. The chain has TRBV3-1 and TRBJ2-5; 8 bases are a match to TRBD1. Germline CDR1 and CDR2: LGHDT and YNNKEL (reference sequence). Germline trimming cut 7 bases from V and 5 bases from J; bases unmatched to any gene: 6. This CDR3 has 13 amino acids. CDR3 sequence: CASKGQGGETQYF. The CDR3 region has the DNA TGTGCCAGCAAAGGACAGGGTGGGGAGACCCAGTACTTC.

There are a few counts of this clonotype. The CDR3 sequence is CASSVWETQYF. The CDR3 DNA sequence: TGCGCCAGCAGTGTTTGGGAGACCCAGTACTTC. V usage is TRBV10-2 and J usage is TRBJ2-5; D is unresolved. Germline CDR1 WSHSY, CDR2 SAAADI. This CDR3 comprises 11 residues. V was clipped by 4 bases and J by 5 bases, with 5 bases between them.

In this sample, this clonotype turned up many times. This chain uses TRBV3-1 with TRBJ2-7, with 11 nucleotides matching TRBD2. This CDR3 contains 15 residues. Germline CDR1 and CDR2: LGHDT and YNNKEL (reference sequence). The J segment lost 10 bases and the V segment lost 5 bases, leaving 13 bases of the junction unmatched. The CDR3 DNA reads as TGTGCCAGCAGCGAAGTGGCTAGCGGGAGGTCCCTCCAGTACTTC. It specifies CASSEVASGRSLQYF.

The chain has TRBV7-9 and TRBJ2-4; TRBD2 agrees at 8 bases. Per germline, CDR1 SEHNR and CDR2 FQNEAQ (reference sequence). With 3 bases clipped from V and 9 bases from J, the junction kept 7 bases outside the gene matches. CDR3 length: 14 amino acids. The CDR3 DNA follows: TGTGCCAGCAGCTTCACTAGCGGTCTAGGCATTCAGTACTTC. Its protein product is CASSFTSGLGIQYF.

This clonotype was recorded at least ten times. The chain has TRBV27 and TRBJ2-7; 7 nucleotides match TRBD2. The CDR3 sequence is 12 residues long. The germline V gene has CDR1 MNHEY and CDR2 SMNVEV (reference sequence). The trim removed 11 bases at V and 2 bases at J, leaving 6 bases unmatched. CDR3 sequence reads: CARRGSTYEQYF. In DNA, the CDR3 is TGTGCCCGGCGGGGGAGCACCTACGAGCAGTACTTC.

This clonotype was seen ten or more times. The chain carries TRBV5-1 and TRBJ2-7, with D possibly being TRBD1 (6 bases). Germline loops: CDR1 SGHRS, CDR2 YFSETQ. Deletions cut 5 bases from V and 5 bases from J, with 20 bases between. The CDR3 is 15 amino acids. The CDR3 DNA is TGCGCCAGCAGTTCCGCCGGGACCAGGGGCAACGAGCAGTACTTC. Encoded protein: CASSSAGTRGNEQYF.

The gene calls are TRBV20-1 and TRBJ2-7; D unclear. From germline, CDR1 is DFQATT and CDR2 SNEGSKA (reference sequence). CDR3 length: 12 amino acids. V gave up 2 bases and J gave up 3 bases, with 8 bases separating them. CDR3 bases: TGCAGTGCTAGACCTAATGTCTACGAGCAGTACTTC. This translates into CSARPNVYEQYF.

The chain uses TRBV12-3 or TRBV12-4 and TRBJ2-3; D perhaps matches TRBD1 (7 bases). The V end was cut by 5 bases, the J end by 7 bases, with 16 bases between. The CDR3 is 14 residues long. This chain's CDR3 is CASSLQGGGNTQYF. The CDR3, as DNA: TGTGCCAGCAGTCTCCAGGGGGGAGGAAATACGCAGTATTTT.

Ten or more counts support this clonotype. The genes are TRBV4-1 and TRBJ1-1; D perhaps matches TRBD1 (5 bases). Germline values: CDR1 MGHRA, CDR2 YSYEKL. This CDR3 is 12 amino acids long. The V end was cut by 4 bases, the J end by 11 bases, with 14 bases between. The CDR3 loop reads CASSPEGLEAFF. In nucleotides, the CDR3 is TGCGCCAGCAGCCCCGAGGGGCTAGAGGCTTTCTTT.

The chain joins TRBV4-1 to TRBJ1-2; D may be TRBD1 (6 bases). CDR1 and CDR2 from the germline V gene are MGHRA and YSYEKL. V was trimmed by 0 bases and J by 4 bases, leaving 12 bases between them. The CDR3 consists of 15 residues. CDR3 residues: CASSQDPTGFYGYTF. The CDR3 DNA reads as TGCGCCAGCAGCCAAGACCCGACAGGTTTCTATGGCTACACCTTC.

The chain joins TRBV29-1 to TRBJ2-5; 14 bases agree with TRBD2. The J call may not be correct, given that the DNA end is closer to TRBJ2-1. Per the germline V gene, CDR1 is SQVTM and CDR2 is ANQGSEA. CDR3 size: 15 residues. The CDR3 DNA reads as TGCAGCGCCGAGGGGACTAGCGGGAGAGCGGGGGAGCAGTTCTTC. This encodes CSAEGTSGRAGEQFF.